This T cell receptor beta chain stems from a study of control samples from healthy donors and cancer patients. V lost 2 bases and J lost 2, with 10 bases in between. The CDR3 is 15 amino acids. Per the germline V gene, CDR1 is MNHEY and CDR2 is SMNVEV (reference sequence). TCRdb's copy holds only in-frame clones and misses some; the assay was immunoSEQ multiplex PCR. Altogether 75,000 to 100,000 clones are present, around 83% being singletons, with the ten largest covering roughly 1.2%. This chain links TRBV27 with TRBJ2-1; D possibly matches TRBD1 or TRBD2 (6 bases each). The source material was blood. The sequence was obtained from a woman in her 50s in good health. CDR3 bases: TGTGCCAGCAGTTTACGGGGGCCCCCCTACAATGAGCAGTTCTTC. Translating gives CASSLRGPPYNEQFF.